This entry is about one T cell receptor beta chain. The record originates from a study of shared clonotypes between healthy human individuals. In the authors' workflow: Because ImmunoSEQ provided only junction sequences with no quality scores, the filtering differed. Using immunoSEQ multiplex PCR, the repertoire was profiled, and TCRdb retains in-frame clones only, with some absent. V and J calls and clone size are copied from that table; D and trimming were computed from the DNA. There are over 750,000 clones in the sample; 95% to 97% occur only once, and less than 0.25% lies in the top ten. CD8 cells classed as naive were CD45RO-negative and positively selected for CCR7, excluding terminally differentiated effector memory CD45RA+ cells. CDR3 length: 15 amino acids. Germline lookup yields CDR1 MDHEN and CDR2 SYDVKM. Trimming at V came to 3 bases and at J to 0 bases, leaving 3 bases not matched to a gene.

The sample comprised naive CD8+ T cells sorted from blood. The clonotype originates from a young man in good health. J is TRBJ2-7 and V is TRBV28; 9 positions match TRBD2. CDR3 nucleotides: TGTGCCAGCAGTTTCCTAGCGGGGAGCTCCTACGAGCAGTACTTC. Translated, it gives CASSFLAGSSYEQYF.